This T cell receptor beta chain was obtained from a study of technical replicates of blood from several donors. Profiled with immunoSEQ multiplex PCR; TCRdb holds only in-frame clones, not every one. The sample records some 64,000 clones, about 86% being singletons. In its sample, this clone was seen a few times. The receptor's source is a human donor in good health. Some clones in this sample may be carry-over from other donors' samples. The sample consisted of PBMCs.

Here the CDR3 DNA reads TGTGCCAGCAGCCATATTTTCCGCGGGAGCCATGAGCAGTTCTTC. This codes for CASSHIFRGSHEQFF. The V call is TRBV4-2, the J call TRBJ2-1, with 7 bases fitting TRBD2. Germline values: CDR1 LGHNA, CDR2 YNFKEQ. V dropped 3 bases and J dropped 8; count of bases not matched to a gene: 10. The CDR3 runs to 15 residues.